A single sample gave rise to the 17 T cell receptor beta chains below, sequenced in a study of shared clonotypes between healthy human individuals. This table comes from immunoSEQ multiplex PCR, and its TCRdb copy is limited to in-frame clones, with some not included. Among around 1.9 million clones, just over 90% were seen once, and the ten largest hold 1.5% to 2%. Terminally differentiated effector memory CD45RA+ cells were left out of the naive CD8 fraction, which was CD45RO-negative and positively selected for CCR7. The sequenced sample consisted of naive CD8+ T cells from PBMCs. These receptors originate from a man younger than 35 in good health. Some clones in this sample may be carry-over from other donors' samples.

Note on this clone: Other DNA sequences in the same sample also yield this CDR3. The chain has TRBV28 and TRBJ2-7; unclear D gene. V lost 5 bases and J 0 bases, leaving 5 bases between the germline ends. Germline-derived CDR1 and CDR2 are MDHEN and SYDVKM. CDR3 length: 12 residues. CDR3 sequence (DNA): TGTGCCAGCAGTCTCGACTCCTACGAGCAGTACTTC. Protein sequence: CASSLDSYEQYF.

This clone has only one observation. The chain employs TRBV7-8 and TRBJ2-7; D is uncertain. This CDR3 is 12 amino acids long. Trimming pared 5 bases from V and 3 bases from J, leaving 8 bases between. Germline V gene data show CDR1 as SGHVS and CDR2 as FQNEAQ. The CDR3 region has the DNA TGTGCCAGCAGCCCCCTTCGCTACGAGCAGTACTTC. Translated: CASSPLRYEQYF.

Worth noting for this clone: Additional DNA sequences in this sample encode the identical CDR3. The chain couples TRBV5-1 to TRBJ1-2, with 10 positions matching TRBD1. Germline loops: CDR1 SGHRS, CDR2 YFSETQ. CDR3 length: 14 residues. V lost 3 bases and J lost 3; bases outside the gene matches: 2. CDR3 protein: CASSWTGGDYGYTF. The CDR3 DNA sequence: TGCGCCAGCAGCTGGACAGGGGGGGACTATGGCTACACCTTC. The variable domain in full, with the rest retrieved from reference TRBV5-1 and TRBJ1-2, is KAGVTQTPRYLIKTRGQQVTLSCSPISGHRSVSWYQQTPGQGLQFLFEYFSETQRNKGNFPGRFSGRQFSNSRSEMNVSTLELGDSALYLCASSWTGGDYGYTFGSGTRLTVV.

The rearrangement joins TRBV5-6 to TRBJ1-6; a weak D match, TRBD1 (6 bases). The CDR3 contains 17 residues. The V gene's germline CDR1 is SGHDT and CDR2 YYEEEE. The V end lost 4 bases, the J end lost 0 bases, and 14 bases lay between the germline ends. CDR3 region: CASSPTGPSSYNSPLHF. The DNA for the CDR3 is TGTGCCAGCAGCCCGACAGGACCCTCCTCCTATAATTCACCCCTCCACTTT.

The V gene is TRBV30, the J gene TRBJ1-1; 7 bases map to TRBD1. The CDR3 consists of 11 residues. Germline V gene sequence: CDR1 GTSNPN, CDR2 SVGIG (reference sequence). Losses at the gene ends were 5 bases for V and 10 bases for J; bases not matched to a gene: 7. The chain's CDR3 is CAWSGGLGAFF. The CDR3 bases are TGTGCCTGGTCAGGGGGGCTTGGAGCTTTCTTT.

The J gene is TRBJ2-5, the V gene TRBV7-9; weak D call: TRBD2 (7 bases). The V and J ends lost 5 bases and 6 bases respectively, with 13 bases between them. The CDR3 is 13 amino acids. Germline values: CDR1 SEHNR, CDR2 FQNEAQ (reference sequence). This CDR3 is CASSAVGGQTQYF. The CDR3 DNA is TGTGCCAGCAGCGCGGTGGGGGGGCAGACCCAGTACTTC.

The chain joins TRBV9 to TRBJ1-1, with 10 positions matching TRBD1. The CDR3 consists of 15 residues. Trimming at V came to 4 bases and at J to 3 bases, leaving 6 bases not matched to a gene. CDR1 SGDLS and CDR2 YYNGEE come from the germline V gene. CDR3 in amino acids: CASSPPDRGDTEAFF. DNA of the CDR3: TGTGCCAGCAGCCCCCCGGACAGGGGGGACACTGAAGCTTTCTTT.

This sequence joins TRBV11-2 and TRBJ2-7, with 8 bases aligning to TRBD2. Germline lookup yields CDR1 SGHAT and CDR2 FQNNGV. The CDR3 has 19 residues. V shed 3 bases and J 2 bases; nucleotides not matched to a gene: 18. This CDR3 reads CASSFPRGTSGTLPYEQYF. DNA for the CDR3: TGTGCCAGCAGCTTCCCGCGGGGAACTAGCGGAACCTTACCCTACGAGCAGTACTTC. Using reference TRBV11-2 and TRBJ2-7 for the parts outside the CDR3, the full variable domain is EAGVAQSPRYKIIEKRQSVAFWCNPISGHATLYWYQQILGQGPKLLIQFQNNGVVDDSQLPKDRFSAERLKGVDSTLKIQPAKLEDSAVYLCASSFPRGTSGTLPYEQYFGPGTRLTVT.

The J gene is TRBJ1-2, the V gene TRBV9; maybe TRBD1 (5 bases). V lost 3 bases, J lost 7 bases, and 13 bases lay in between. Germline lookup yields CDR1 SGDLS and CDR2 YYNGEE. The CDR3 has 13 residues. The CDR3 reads CASSADQGVGYTF. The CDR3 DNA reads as TGTGCCAGCAGCGCCGATCAGGGAGTTGGCTACACCTTC.

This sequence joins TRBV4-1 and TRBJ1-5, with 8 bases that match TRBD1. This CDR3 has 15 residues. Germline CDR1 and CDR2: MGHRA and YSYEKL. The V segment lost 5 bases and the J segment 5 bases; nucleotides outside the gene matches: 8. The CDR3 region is CASSARTGRDQPQHF. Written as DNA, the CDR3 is TGCGCCAGCAGCGCCCGGACAGGGAGAGATCAGCCCCAGCATTTT.

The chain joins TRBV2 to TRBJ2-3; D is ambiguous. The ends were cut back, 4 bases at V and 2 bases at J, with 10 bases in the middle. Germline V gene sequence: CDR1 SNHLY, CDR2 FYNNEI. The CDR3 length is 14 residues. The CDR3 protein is CASSADTNTDTQYF. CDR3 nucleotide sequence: TGTGCCAGCAGTGCGGATACAAACACAGATACGCAGTATTTT.

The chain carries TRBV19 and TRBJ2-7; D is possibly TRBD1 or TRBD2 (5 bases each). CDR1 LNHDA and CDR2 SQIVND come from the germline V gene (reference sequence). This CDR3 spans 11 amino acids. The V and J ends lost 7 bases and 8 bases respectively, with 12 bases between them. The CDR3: CASIQGEKQYF. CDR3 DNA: TGTGCCAGTATACAAGGGGAGAAGCAGTACTTC.

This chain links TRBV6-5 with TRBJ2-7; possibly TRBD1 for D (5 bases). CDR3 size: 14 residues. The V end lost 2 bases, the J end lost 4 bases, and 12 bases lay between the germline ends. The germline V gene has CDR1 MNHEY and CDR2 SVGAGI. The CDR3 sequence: CASSYRVGRYEQYF. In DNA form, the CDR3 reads TGTGCCAGCAGTTACAGGGTGGGGCGGTACGAGCAGTACTTC.

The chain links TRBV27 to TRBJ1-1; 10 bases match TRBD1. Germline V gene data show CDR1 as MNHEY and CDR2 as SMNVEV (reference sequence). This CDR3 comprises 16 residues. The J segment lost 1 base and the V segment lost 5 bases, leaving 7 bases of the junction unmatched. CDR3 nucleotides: TGTGCCAGCAGTCCCCGGGACAGGGGCGGGAACACTGAAGCTTTCTTT. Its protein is CASSPRDRGGNTEAFF.

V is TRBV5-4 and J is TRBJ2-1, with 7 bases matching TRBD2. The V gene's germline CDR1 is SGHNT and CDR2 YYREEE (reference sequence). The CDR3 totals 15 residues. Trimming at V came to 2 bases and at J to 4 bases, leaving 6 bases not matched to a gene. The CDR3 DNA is TGTGCCAGCAGCTTTGGTAGCGGGCCATACAATGAGCAGTTCTTC. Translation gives CASSFGSGPYNEQFF.

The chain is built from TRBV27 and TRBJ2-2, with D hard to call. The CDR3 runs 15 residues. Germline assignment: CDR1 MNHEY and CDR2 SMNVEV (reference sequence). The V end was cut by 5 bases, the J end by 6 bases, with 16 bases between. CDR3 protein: CASSPVGRGSGELFF. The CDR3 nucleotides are TGTGCCAGCAGTCCCGTGGGCCGCGGATCCGGGGAGCTGTTTTTT.

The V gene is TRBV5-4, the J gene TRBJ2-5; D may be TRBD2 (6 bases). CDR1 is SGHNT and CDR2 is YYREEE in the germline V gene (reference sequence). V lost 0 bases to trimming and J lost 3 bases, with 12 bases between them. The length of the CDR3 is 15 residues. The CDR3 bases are TGTGCCAGCAGCTTGGACGGGGGTCCGAAAGAGACCCAGTACTTC. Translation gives CASSLDGGPKETQYF.